This TCR beta chain was sequenced in a study of blood T cell repertoires in COVID-19. Whole-study context: Collection of acute and convalescent COVID-19 samples took place in the United States, Italy and Spain. In each case, the material was cDNA or gDNA derived from T cells, B-cell-depleted T cells, or PBMCs.

Under the authors' procedure: Amplification of reference gene primers was used by the study to estimate nucleated cell counts. Only in-frame clones appear in the TCRdb table, and some are missing; sequencing was by immunoSEQ multiplex PCR. The DNA gave D and trimming, while V, J and clone size come from that table. Altogether 100,000 to 110,000 clones are present, around four fifths being singletons, with the ten largest covering over 10%. This CDR3 comprises 15 residues. Per germline, CDR1 KGHDR and CDR2 SFDVKD. V lost 6 bases and J lost 0, with 11 bases in between. The chain couples TRBV24-1 to TRBJ1-3; D uncertain. This sequence was found in a man in his fifties or sixties with active or convalescent COVID-19. The sequenced sample was peripheral blood. The CDR3 spells CATSRERYSGNTIYF. For the CDR3, the DNA is TGTGCCACCAGTCGGGAGCGTTACTCTGGAAACACCATATATTTT.